Following are 20 T cell receptor beta chains from one sample sequenced in a study of identical twins. TCRdb redid the calling of the 5' RACE reads with MiXCR, one entry per CDR3 protein. Of approximately 680,000 distinct CDR3 sequences in the sample, 7.1% are singletons; the top ten hold about 1.5%. This sample also belongs to another study, concerning yellow fever vaccine responses in identical twins.

What was sequenced was PBMCs. The receptors shown here come from a young woman in good health.

This chain uses TRBV2 with TRBJ1-2; 9 bases fit TRBD1. There are 15 residues in the CDR3. With 5 bases clipped from V and 4 bases from J, the junction kept 8 bases outside the gene matches. Germline-derived CDR1 and CDR2 are SNHLY and FYNNEI. CDR3 amino acids: CASSWDRDKSYGYTF. CDR3 nucleotide sequence: TGTGCCAGCAGTTGGGACAGGGACAAGAGCTATGGCTACACCTTC.

J is TRBJ2-3 and V is TRBV6-1; D assignment may be TRBD1 or TRBD2 (5 bases each). Between the trimmed V and J ends, which lost 9 bases and 3 bases, there was a span of 10 bases. This CDR3 spans 12 amino acids. The germline V gene encodes CDR1 MNHNS and CDR2 SASEGT. The CDR3 reads CASEGFTDTQYF. The CDR3 coding sequence is TGTGCCAGTGAGGGGTTTACAGATACGCAGTATTTT.

This clonotype was seen many times. The V gene is TRBV7-6, the J gene TRBJ2-3; 9 nucleotides align to TRBD2. The CDR3 is made up of 16 amino acids. Germline lookup yields CDR1 SGHVS and CDR2 FNYEAQ. The ends lost 1 base at V and 2 bases at J; junction bases unmatched: 4. CDR3 nucleotides: TGTGCCAGCAGCTTAGGGTCTAGCGGGACCACAGATACGCAGTATTTT. As protein: CASSLGSSGTTDTQYF.

This clonotype has a count of ten or more. V usage is TRBV5-1 and J usage is TRBJ2-1, with unresolved D. This CDR3 has 16 residues. Trimming removed 0 bases at V and 2 bases at J, with 12 bases between. Looked up from germline, CDR1 is SGHRS and CDR2 is YFSETQ. Written as DNA, the CDR3 is TGCGCCAGCAGCTTGGGGGATGGGCCCACCTACAATGAGCAGTTCTTC. Translating it yields CASSLGDGPTYNEQFF.

CDR3 coding DNA: TGTGCCAGCAGCTTGTGGAGAGACCCGTACAATGAGCAGTTCTTC. Amino acids: CASSLWRDPYNEQFF. This chain links TRBV5-6 with TRBJ2-1; D is ambiguous. CDR1 SGHDT and CDR2 YYEEEE come from the germline V gene. Trimming left V 1 base short and J 4 bases short, with 12 bases between. This CDR3 is built from 15 residues. Based on the CDR3 plus reference TRBV5-6 and TRBJ2-1, the full variable domain is DAGVTQSPTHLIKTRGQQVTLRCSPKSGHDTVSWYQQALGQGPQFIFQYYEEEERQRGNFPDRFSGHQFPNYSSELNVNALLLGDSALYLCASSLWRDPYNEQFFGPGTRLTVL.

The V and J genes are TRBV20-1 and TRBJ2-3, with 10 nucleotides matching TRBD1. The CDR3 is 15 residues long. The ends lost 6 bases at V and 3 bases at J; junction bases unmatched: 9. The germline V gene has CDR1 DFQATT and CDR2 SNEGSKA (reference sequence). The CDR3 loop reads CSADSPGQGTDTQYF. The CDR3 coding sequence is TGCAGTGCCGATTCGCCGGGACAGGGGACAGATACGCAGTATTTT.

This clonotype appeared many times. The CDR3 DNA reads TGTGCCATCAGTGAAATAGGTGGCAGGCAGCCCCAGCATTTT. Translation gives CAISEIGGRQPQHF. The rearrangement uses TRBV10-3 and TRBJ1-5; D not resolved. V lost 3 bases and J 7 bases, leaving 13 bases between the germline ends. Germline V gives CDR1 ENHRY, CDR2 SYGVKD. There are 14 residues in the CDR3.

The rearrangement joins TRBV27 to TRBJ2-2, with 12 positions matching TRBD1. Germline V CDR1 and CDR2: MNHEY, SMNVEV (reference sequence). This CDR3 is built from 17 residues. V lost 5 bases to trimming and J lost 7 bases; unmatched junction nucleotides: 11. The CDR3 DNA follows: TGTGCCAGCAGTATCCCGGGACAGGGGGCGCCTGGCGGGGAGCTGTTTTTT. It specifies CASSIPGQGAPGGELFF.

The chain employs TRBV11-2 and TRBJ2-7; D possibly corresponds to TRBD2 (5 bases). The CDR3 covers 16 residues. Germline CDR1 and CDR2: SGHAT and FQNNGV. The ends were cut back, 5 bases at V and 0 bases at J, with 17 bases in the middle. CDR3 sequence: CASSPQLRVSSYEQYF. Here the CDR3 DNA reads TGTGCCAGCAGCCCCCAATTGAGGGTTAGCTCCTACGAGCAGTACTTC.

The rearrangement uses TRBV28 and TRBJ2-4, with 8 nucleotides matching TRBD1. The germline gives CDR1 MDHEN, CDR2 SYDVKM. The CDR3 loop spans 16 amino acids. Trimming at V came to 7 bases and at J to 0 bases, leaving 8 bases not matched to a gene. The CDR3 DNA reads as TGTGCCAGCACCCCGACAGGGGCACTAGCCAAAAACATTCAGTACTTC. Protein sequence: CASTPTGALAKNIQYF.

This rearrangement joins TRBV3-1 to TRBJ2-3; D gene ambiguous. The ends were cut back, 0 bases at V and 6 bases at J, with 13 bases in the middle. CDR3 size: 15 residues. The germline V gene encodes CDR1 LGHDT and CDR2 YNNKEL (reference sequence). CDR3 nucleotides: TGTGCCAGCAGCCAAGAAGGGCTAGTGGGTGATACGCAGTATTTT. Protein product: CASSQEGLVGDTQYF.

This clonotype was seen ten or more times. Here the CDR3 reads CASSARSKSYNEQFF. CDR3 coding DNA: TGTGCCAGCAGCGCCAGAAGTAAGTCCTACAATGAGCAGTTCTTC. The genes are TRBV7-9 and TRBJ2-1; D is undetermined. This CDR3 has 15 amino acids. CDR1 is SEHNR, CDR2 FQNEAQ, per germline (reference sequence). Trimming removed 5 bases at V and 1 base at J, with 12 bases between.

This clonotype was detected many times. The rearrangement links TRBV10-3 to TRBJ2-1; perhaps TRBD1 as D (6 bases). Trimming shortened V by 1 base and J by 8 bases, and 12 bases separated the two germline ends. The CDR3 is 14 residues long. Germline CDR1 reads ENHRY; CDR2 reads SYGVKD. CDR3 loop: CAISEWGHGDEQFF. The CDR3 DNA reads TGTGCCATCAGTGAGTGGGGACACGGGGATGAGCAGTTCTTC.

This sequence joins TRBV21-1 and TRBJ1-6. TRBV21-1 is a known pseudogene. The CDR3 contains 15 residues. CDR3 DNA sequence: TGTGCCAGCAGCGAGGTGATTAGGACTAATTCACCCCTCCACTTT. Its translation: CASSEVIRTNSPLHF.

This clonotype was seen a handful of times. The chain joins TRBV5-1 to TRBJ2-5; TRBD2 matches 10 bases. With V trimmed by 4 bases and J by 4 bases, 7 bases remained unmatched. This CDR3 contains 15 residues. Germline lookup yields CDR1 SGHRS and CDR2 YFSETQ. The CDR3 loop is CASSNSGGPGETQYF. The CDR3 bases are TGCGCCAGCAGCAATAGCGGGGGGCCCGGAGAGACCCAGTACTTC.

This clonotype was counted at least ten times. J is TRBJ1-5 and V is TRBV28; D is unresolved. There are 12 residues in the CDR3. V shed 2 bases and J shed 4 bases, with 3 bases lying between them. Germline V gives CDR1 MDHEN, CDR2 SYDVKM. The CDR3 DNA is TGTGCCAGCAGTTTACTTAATCAGCCCCAGCATTTT. Translating it yields CASSLLNQPQHF.

This clonotype has a count of ten or more. The CDR3, as DNA: TGTGCCACCAGGAGCATCGGGGCAAAGCCGAACTATGGCTACACCTTC. As protein: CATRSIGAKPNYGYTF. The J gene is TRBJ1-2, the V gene TRBV15; D may be TRBD1 (5 bases). The CDR3 spans 16 residues. V was trimmed by 6 bases and J by 2 bases, leaving 19 bases between them. Germline V gene data show CDR1 as LNHNV and CDR2 as YYDKDF (reference sequence).

This clonotype has a handful of counts. The V call is TRBV6-5, the J call TRBJ2-7, with 12 bases that match TRBD2. The J segment lost 3 bases and the V segment lost 4 bases, leaving 7 bases of the junction unmatched. The CDR3 extends over 16 amino acids. Germline-derived CDR1 and CDR2 are MNHEY and SVGAGI. The CDR3 bases are TGTGCCAGCAGTTCAGGACTAGCGGGGCCTTACTACGAGCAGTACGTC. Translated: CASSSGLAGPYYEQYV.

The V gene is TRBV12-3 or TRBV12-4, the J gene TRBJ2-1, with TRBD2 matching 7 bases. Trimming cost V 8 bases and J 7 bases; bases outside gene matches: 14. The CDR3 is 15 amino acids. The CDR3 DNA sequence: TGTGCCAGCTTCCCCCTTGCGGGAGATCCGAATGAGCAGTTCTTC. This codes for CASFPLAGDPNEQFF.

The chain is built from TRBV11-2 and TRBJ2-7; D not resolved. The CDR3 has 13 amino acids. V was clipped by 6 bases and J by 3 bases, with 12 bases between them. Germline values: CDR1 SGHAT, CDR2 FQNNGV. CDR3 protein: CASRAVGSYEQYF. The CDR3 DNA follows: TGTGCCAGCAGGGCGGTGGGAAGCTACGAGCAGTACTTC.